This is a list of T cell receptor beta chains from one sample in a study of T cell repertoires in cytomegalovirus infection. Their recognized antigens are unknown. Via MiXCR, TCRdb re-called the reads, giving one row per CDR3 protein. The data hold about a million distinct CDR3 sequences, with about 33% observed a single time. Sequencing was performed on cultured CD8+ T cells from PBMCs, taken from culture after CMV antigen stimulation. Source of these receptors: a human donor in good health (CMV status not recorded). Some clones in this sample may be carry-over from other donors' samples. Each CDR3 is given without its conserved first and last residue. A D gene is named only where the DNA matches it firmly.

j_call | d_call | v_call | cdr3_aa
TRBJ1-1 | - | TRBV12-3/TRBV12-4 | ASSEIETLNTEAF
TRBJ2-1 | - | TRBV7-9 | ASSPPGIREDEQF
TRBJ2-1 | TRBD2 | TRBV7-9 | ASSSGSGGPQPQF
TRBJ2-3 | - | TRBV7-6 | ASSRLPGSPEQY
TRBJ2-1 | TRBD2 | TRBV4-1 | ASSQGPGLAYNEQF
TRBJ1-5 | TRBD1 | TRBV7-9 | ASSHPDRGGQPQH
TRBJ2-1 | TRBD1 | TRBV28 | ASTSLDSGTVNEQF
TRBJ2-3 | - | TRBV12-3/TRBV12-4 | ASSSGAAPGTDTQY
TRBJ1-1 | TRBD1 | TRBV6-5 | ASSYTRTGGLDLTLNTEAF
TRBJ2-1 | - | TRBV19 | ASSIDETRVYNEQF
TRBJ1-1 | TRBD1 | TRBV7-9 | ASSPQGETEAF